These 9 T cell receptor beta chains were all obtained from the same sample, sequenced in a study of cytomegalovirus exposure and HLA in healthy donors. PCR used 60 Vbeta primers and 13 Jbeta primers. Here immunoSEQ multiplex PCR was the method, and the copy in TCRdb shows in-frame clones only, minus some. The sample lists 150,000 or so clones; around 88% were seen once. Sequences were obtained from PBMCs. All receptors come from a woman younger than 30 in good health and CMV-seronegative.

On this clone itself: Compared with germline, one end of the junction differs, possibly owing to a read error. The genes are TRBV5-5 and TRBJ2-7; 7 bases match TRBD1. The CDR3 runs 14 residues. The germline V gene encodes CDR1 SGHKS and CDR2 YYEKEE (reference sequence). This CDR3 reads CASSFGWTTGTADF. CDR3 bases: TGTGCCAGCAGCTTTGGGTGGACGACAGGGACAGCGGACTTC.

The chain joins TRBV2 to TRBJ2-3; TRBD2 matches at 7 bases. Germline CDR1 reads SNHLY; CDR2 reads FYNNEI. Trimming took 6 bases from V and 2 from J; bases not matched to a gene: 11. The CDR3 covers 16 residues. The CDR3 spells CASRHPRLADTDTQYF. CDR3 DNA sequence: TGTGCCAGCAGACATCCCAGGCTAGCGGACACAGATACGCAGTATTTT.

This chain connects TRBV6-1 to TRBJ1-1; D is undetermined. The V and J ends lost 6 bases and 7 bases respectively, with 9 bases between them. Per the germline V gene, CDR1 is MNHNS and CDR2 is SASEGT. This CDR3 region has 11 residues. The CDR3: CASRKADEAFF. In nucleotides, the CDR3 is TGTGCCAGCAGGAAGGCGGATGAAGCTTTCTTT.

The chain carries TRBV6-5 and TRBJ2-5; D is unclear. Germline lookup yields CDR1 MNHEY and CDR2 SVGAGI. CDR3 length: 14 residues. The germline V and J ends were trimmed by 10 bases and 4 bases, with 19 bases remaining between them. CDR3 sequence (DNA): TGTGCCACCATGCCGGCCTTATCGGGAGAGACCCAGTACTTC. Translation gives CATMPALSGETQYF.

The CDR3, as DNA: TGTGCCAGCAGTCAGGATAGCAATCAGCCCCAGCATTTT. It yields the protein CASSQDSNQPQHF. The V and J genes are TRBV27 and TRBJ1-5; D is uncertain. The CDR3 spans 13 residues. The germline V gene has CDR1 MNHEY and CDR2 SMNVEV (reference sequence). Deletions cut 5 bases from V and 0 bases from J, with 5 bases between.

V is TRBV5-1 and J is TRBJ2-7; 11 nucleotides line up with TRBD2. The CDR3 covers 16 residues. The trim removed 4 bases at V and 4 bases at J, leaving 10 bases unmatched. Germline assignment: CDR1 SGHRS and CDR2 YFSETQ. CDR3 in DNA: TGCGCCAGCAGCCCGGCGGGACTAGCGGAGACATACGAGCAGTACTTC. Its protein product is CASSPAGLAETYEQYF. The entire variable domain, with the rest obtained from reference TRBV5-1 and TRBJ2-7, is as follows: KAGVTQTPRYLIKTRGQQVTLSCSPISGHRSVSWYQQTPGQGLQFLFEYFSETQRNKGNFPGRFSGRQFSNSRSEMNVSTLELGDSALYLCASSPAGLAETYEQYFGPGTRLTVT.

The chain links TRBV5-1 to TRBJ2-5; 9 bases align to TRBD1. TRBJ2-7 explains the end of the DNA better; the J call may be wrong. The CDR3 extends over 15 amino acids. Germline CDR1 is SGHRS and CDR2 is YFSETQ. The CDR3: CASSLDRGHRYEQYF. CDR3 sequence (DNA): TGCGCCAGCAGCTTGGACAGGGGGCATCGCTACGAGCAGTACTTC.

V gene TRBV10-2 combines with J gene TRBJ2-2; D possibly corresponds to TRBD2 (6 bases). Germline CDR1 is WSHSY and CDR2 is SAAADI. The CDR3 runs to 14 residues. Trimming removed 8 bases from V and 1 base from J, with 11 bases in between. CDR3 sequence reads: CASQLAMNTGELFF. The CDR3 DNA reads TGCGCCAGCCAACTAGCTATGAACACCGGGGAGCTGTTTTTT.

A word on this clone: The sample contains more than one DNA sequence encoding this CDR3. The chain has TRBV27 and TRBJ2-2; D is ambiguous. CDR1 is MNHEY and CDR2 is SMNVEV in the germline V gene (reference sequence). The CDR3 runs to 12 residues. Deletions cut 6 bases from V and 1 base from J, with 3 bases between. The CDR3 loop reads CASSLNTGELFF. The CDR3 nucleotides read TGTGCCAGCAGCCTGAACACCGGGGAGCTGTTTTTT.